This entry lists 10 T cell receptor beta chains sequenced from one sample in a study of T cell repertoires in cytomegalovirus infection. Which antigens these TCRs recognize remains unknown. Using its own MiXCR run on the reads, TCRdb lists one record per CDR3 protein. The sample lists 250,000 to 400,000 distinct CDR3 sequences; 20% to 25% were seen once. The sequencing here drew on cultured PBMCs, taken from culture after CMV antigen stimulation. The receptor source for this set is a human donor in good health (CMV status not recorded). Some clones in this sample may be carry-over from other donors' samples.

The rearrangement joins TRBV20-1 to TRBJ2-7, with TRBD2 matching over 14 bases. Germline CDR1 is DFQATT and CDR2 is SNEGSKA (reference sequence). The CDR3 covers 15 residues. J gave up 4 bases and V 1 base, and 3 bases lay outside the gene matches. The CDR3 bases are TGCAGTGCTAGAGCCGGGACTAGCGGGAGTTACGAGCAGTACTTC. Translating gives CSARAGTSGSYEQYF.

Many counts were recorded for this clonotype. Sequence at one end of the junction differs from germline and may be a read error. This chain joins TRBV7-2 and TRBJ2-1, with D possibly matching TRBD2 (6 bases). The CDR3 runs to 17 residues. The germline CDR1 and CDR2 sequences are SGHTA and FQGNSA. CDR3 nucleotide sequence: TGTGCCAGCAGCTTATCTCTGGCGATAGGTGTTTCAGGGAGGTGGGTCTTC. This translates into CASSLSLAIGVSGRWVF.

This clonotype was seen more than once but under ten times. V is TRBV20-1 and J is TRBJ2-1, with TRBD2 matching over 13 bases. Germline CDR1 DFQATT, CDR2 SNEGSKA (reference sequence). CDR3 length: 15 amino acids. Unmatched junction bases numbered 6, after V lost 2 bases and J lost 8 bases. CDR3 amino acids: CSARTTSGRVDEQFF. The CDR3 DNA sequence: TGCAGTGCTAGAACCACTAGCGGGAGGGTCGATGAGCAGTTCTTC.

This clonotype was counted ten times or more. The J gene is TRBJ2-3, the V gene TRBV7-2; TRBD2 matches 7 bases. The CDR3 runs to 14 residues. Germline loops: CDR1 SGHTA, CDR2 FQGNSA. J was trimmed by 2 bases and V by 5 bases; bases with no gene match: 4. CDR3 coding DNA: TGTGCCAGCAGCGACAGCGGGATCACAGATACGCAGTATTTT. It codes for CASSDSGITDTQYF.

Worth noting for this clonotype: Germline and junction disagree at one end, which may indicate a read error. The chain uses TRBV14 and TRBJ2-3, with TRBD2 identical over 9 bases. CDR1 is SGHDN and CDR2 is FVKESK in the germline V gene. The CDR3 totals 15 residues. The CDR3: CTSSPTSGSTDTQYF. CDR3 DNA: TGTACCAGCAGCCCGACTAGCGGAAGCACAGATACGCAGTATTTT. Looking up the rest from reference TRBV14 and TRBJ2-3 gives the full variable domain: EAGVTQFPSHSVIEKGQTVTLRCDPISGHDNLYWYRRVMGKEIKFLLHFVKESKQDESGMPNNRFLAERTGGTYSTLKVQPAELEDSGVYFCTSSPTSGSTDTQYFGPGTRLTVL.

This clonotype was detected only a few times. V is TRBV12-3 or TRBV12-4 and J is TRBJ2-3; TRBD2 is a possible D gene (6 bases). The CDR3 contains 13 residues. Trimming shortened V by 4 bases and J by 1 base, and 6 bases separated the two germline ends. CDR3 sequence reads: CASSWEGTDTQYF. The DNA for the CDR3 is TGTGCCAGCAGTTGGGAGGGCACAGATACGCAGTATTTT.

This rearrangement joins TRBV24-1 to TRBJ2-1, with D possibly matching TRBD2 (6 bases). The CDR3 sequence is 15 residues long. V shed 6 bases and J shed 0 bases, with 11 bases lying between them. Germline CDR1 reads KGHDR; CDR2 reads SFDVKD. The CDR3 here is CATSSAGSSYNEQFF. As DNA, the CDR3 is TGTGCCACCAGTTCGGCGGGGAGCTCCTACAATGAGCAGTTCTTC.

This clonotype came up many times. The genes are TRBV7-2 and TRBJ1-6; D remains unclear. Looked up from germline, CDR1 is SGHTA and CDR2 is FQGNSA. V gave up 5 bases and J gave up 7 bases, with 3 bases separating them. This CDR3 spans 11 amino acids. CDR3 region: CASSQNSPLHF. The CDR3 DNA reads TGTGCCAGCAGCCAAAATTCACCCCTCCACTTT.

CDR3 sequence: CASRPWTGAYNEQFF. DNA of the CDR3: TGTGCCAGTAGACCGTGGACAGGCGCTTACAATGAGCAGTTCTTC. This chain uses TRBV19 with TRBJ2-1; TRBD1 aligns across 7 bases. J lost 4 bases, V lost 6 bases, and 9 bases had no gene match. This CDR3 spans 15 amino acids. Germline assignment: CDR1 LNHDA and CDR2 SQIVND (reference sequence).

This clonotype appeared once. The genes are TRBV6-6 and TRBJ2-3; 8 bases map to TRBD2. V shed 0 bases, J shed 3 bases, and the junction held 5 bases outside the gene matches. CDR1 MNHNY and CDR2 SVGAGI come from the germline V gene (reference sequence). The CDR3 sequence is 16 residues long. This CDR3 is CASSYSAAGVTDTQYF. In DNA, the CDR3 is TGTGCCAGCAGTTACTCGGCAGCGGGAGTAACAGATACGCAGTATTTT.